The 12 T cell receptor beta chains in this list originate from one sample, sequenced in a study of cytomegalovirus exposure and HLA in healthy donors (TCRdb year 2017). The library relied on the immunoSEQ multiplex PCR assay. A mixture of 60 forward primers for TCR Vbeta segments and 13 reverse primers for TCR Jbeta segments was used in the multiplex PCR. The table comes from immuneACCESS by way of TCRdb, which keeps in-frame sequences with V and J called. Part of the clones is missing from these tables; in studies checked, under half for an unresolved V gene and the rest for unknown reasons. Here the sample has about 120,000 clones; 80% occur a single time. The ten largest clonotypes hold more than 1% of the sample. Material for sequencing was PBMCs. The receptor source for this set is a female donor in good health and CMV-seronegative.

The chain combines TRBV6-5 with TRBJ2-6; a possible D gene is TRBD1 (6 bases). This CDR3 contains 15 residues. Germline V gene lookup returns CDR1 MNHEY and CDR2 SVGAGI. Trimming removed 5 bases at V and 1 base at J, with 9 bases between. CDR3: CASSTDRSGANVLTF. DNA for the CDR3: TGTGCCAGCAGTACCGACAGGTCTGGGGCCAACGTCCTGACTTTC.

As DNA, the CDR3 is TGTGCCAGCAGTTACAGAGATCAGCCCCAGCATTTT. Translation: CASSYRDQPQHF. V and J are TRBV6-6 and TRBJ1-5; D gene ambiguous. The germline V gene has CDR1 MNHNY and CDR2 SVGAGI (reference sequence). CDR3 length equals 12 residues. The ends were cut back, 2 bases at V and 5 bases at J, with 4 bases in the middle.

There are a few counts of this clone. The chain couples TRBV7-2 to TRBJ2-7, with 8 bases aligning to TRBD2. Looked up from germline, CDR1 is SGHTA and CDR2 is FQGNSA. The CDR3 totals 16 residues. Unmatched junction bases numbered 13, after V lost 5 bases and J lost 4 bases. The CDR3 DNA is TGTGCCAGCAGCCAACCCCGACCTGGCGGGAGGTACGAGCAGTACTTC. It specifies CASSQPRPGGRYEQYF.

This clone occurred a few times. The junction departs from the called germline gene at one end, perhaps through a read error. The chain joins TRBV6-1 to TRBJ1-2, with 9 bases matching TRBD1. Germline lookup yields CDR1 MNHNS and CDR2 SASEGT. The CDR3 spans 14 residues. This chain's CDR3 is CASSEADGQGLVFF. CDR3 in DNA: TGTGCCAGCAGTGAAGCGGACGGACAGGGGCTTGTGTTCTTC.

This chain uses TRBV5-1 with TRBJ2-5, with D possibly TRBD1 on 5 matching bases. Germline V gives CDR1 SGHRS, CDR2 YFSETQ. V shed 0 bases and J shed 2 bases, with 8 bases lying between them. The CDR3 consists of 14 residues. The CDR3 bases are TGCGCCAGCAGCTTGGGGACAAATCAAGAGACCCAGTACTTC. It translates to CASSLGTNQETQYF. The whole variable domain, remainder taken from reference TRBV5-1 and TRBJ2-5, is KAGVTQTPRYLIKTRGQQVTLSCSPISGHRSVSWYQQTPGQGLQFLFEYFSETQRNKGNFPGRFSGRQFSNSRSEMNVSTLELGDSALYLCASSLGTNQETQYFGPGTRLLVL.

V is TRBV2 and J is TRBJ1-5; D unresolved. The CDR3 loop spans 13 amino acids. The germline gives CDR1 SNHLY, CDR2 FYNNEI. V was trimmed by 0 bases and J by 4 bases, leaving 4 bases between them. The CDR3 here is CASSEAGNQPQHF. The CDR3 nucleotides read TGTGCCAGCAGTGAAGCCGGGAATCAGCCCCAGCATTTT.

The genes are TRBV19 and TRBJ1-2; D might be TRBD1 (5 bases). The length of the CDR3 is 16 residues. V lost 3 bases and J lost 4, with 18 bases in between. From germline, CDR1 is LNHDA and CDR2 SQIVND (reference sequence). CDR3 nucleotide sequence: TGTGCCAGTAGTATGCAAGGCGGAACAGGTTTCTATGGCTACACCTTC. This gives the protein CASSMQGGTGFYGYTF. The full variable domain, rest sourced from reference TRBV19 and TRBJ1-2, is DGGITQSPKYLFRKEGQNVTLSCEQNLNHDAMYWYRQDPGQGLRLIYYSQIVNDFQKGDIAEGYSVSREKKESFPLTVTSAQKNPTAFYLCASSMQGGTGFYGYTFGSGTRLTVV.

The genes are TRBV9 and TRBJ1-4; perhaps TRBD1 as D (5 bases). Trimming left V 0 bases short and J 5 bases short, with 11 bases between. This CDR3 spans 15 amino acids. CDR1 is SGDLS and CDR2 is YYNGEE in the germline V gene. The CDR3 bases are TGTGCCAGCAGCGTAGACGGGGGAGTCAATGAAAAACTGTTTTTT. Its protein product is CASSVDGGVNEKLFF. The full variable domain, its missing parts supplied by reference TRBV9 and TRBJ1-4, is DSGVTQTPKHLITATGQRVTLRCSPRSGDLSVYWYQQSLDQGLQFLIQYYNGEERAKGNILERFSAQQFPDLHSELNLSSLELGDSALYFCASSVDGGVNEKLFFGSGTQLSVL.

Note on this clone: An end of the junction does not agree with germline; a read error may underlie this. The gene calls are TRBV7-9 and TRBJ2-5, with 7 bases fitting TRBD2. This CDR3 contains 16 residues. From germline, CDR1 is SEHNR and CDR2 FQNEAQ (reference sequence). The CDR3 reads CSSSLASSGTQETQYF. In nucleotides, the CDR3 is TGTTCCAGCAGCTTAGCGTCTAGCGGAACCCAAGAGACCCAGTACTTC.

This clone came up once. The chain uses TRBV2 and TRBJ2-3; D possibly corresponds to TRBD1 (6 bases). Germline V gene lookup returns CDR1 SNHLY and CDR2 FYNNEI. Trimming stripped 8 bases from V and 3 bases from J, with 18 bases between. CDR3 length: 15 amino acids. The CDR3 coding sequence is TGTGCCAGCGCCTTTCTAGGACAGAGGACAGATACGCAGTATTTT. Translation: CASAFLGQRTDTQYF.

This clone was seen a few times. The chain couples TRBV5-1 to TRBJ1-1; TRBD1 aligns across 9 bases. The CDR3 extends over 15 amino acids. The germline gives CDR1 SGHRS, CDR2 YFSETQ. V dropped 5 bases and J dropped 7; count of bases not matched to a gene: 12. The CDR3 protein is CASRPGQGVGGEAFF. The CDR3 DNA reads as TGCGCCAGCAGGCCGGGACAGGGAGTAGGGGGTGAAGCTTTCTTT.

The rearrangement links TRBV5-4 to TRBJ2-1; 8 bases match TRBD1. Germline loops: CDR1 SGHNT, CDR2 YYREEE (reference sequence). V shed 0 bases and J 1 base; nucleotides not matched to a gene: 0. This CDR3 is 15 amino acids long. The CDR3 bases are TGTGCCAGCAGCTTGGGACAGGGGTCCTACAATGAGCAGTTCTTC. Its protein is CASSLGQGSYNEQFF.